The 26 T cell receptor beta chains given below trace back to one sample, sequenced in a study of human T cells and chemical hapten exposure (dated by TCRdb to the early 2020s). The label giving this sample's time point can be read as: patch test 1, 2 weeks after DPC sensitization. Taken with the paper, the label for treatment or condition translates to: therapeutic diphenylcyclopropenone sensitization with weekly scalp DPC. Library preparation was by RACE. The sample was run on a NextSeq 500. TCRdb trimmed the raw reads at Q25, called clones with MiXCR and kept productive beta chains. Each CDR3 protein gets just one entry, which takes the most common genes and DNA from the rows behind it. The sample profile shows about 340,000 distinct CDR3 sequences; approximately 6.9% of them were found once. 8.4% of the sample comes from the top ten. Source: whole blood, taken in connection with sensitization to the hapten diphenylcyclopropenone (DPC). These receptors came from a woman younger than 30 with alopecia areata. Some clones in this sample may be carry-over from other donors' samples.

The sample holds many counts of this clonotype. This chain connects TRBV6-1 to TRBJ2-1; D is unclear. The CDR3 is 20 amino acids. Germline V gene sequence: CDR1 MNHNS, CDR2 SASEGT. V lost 5 bases, J lost 0 bases, and 26 bases lay in between. The CDR3 loop is CASSRFGGMKTYPSYNEQFF. The CDR3 coding sequence is TGTGCCAGCAGTCGCTTCGGCGGCATGAAGACGTACCCCTCCTACAATGAGCAGTTCTTC.

The sample holds a few counts of this clonotype. The chain uses TRBV5-6 and TRBJ2-1; D remains ambiguous. Germline V gives CDR1 SGHDT, CDR2 YYEEEE. The V and J ends lost 0 bases and 4 bases respectively, with 11 bases between them. CDR3 length equals 15 residues. CDR3 coding DNA: TGTGCCAGCAGCTTGGCTGGGGTTACGTACAATGAGCAGTTCTTC. Amino acids: CASSLAGVTYNEQFF.

This clonotype showed up many times. V and J are TRBV7-2 and TRBJ1-2; TRBD1 is a possible D gene (5 bases). Between the trimmed V and J ends, which lost 5 bases and 6 bases, there was a span of 16 bases. CDR3 size: 14 residues. Looked up from germline, CDR1 is SGHTA and CDR2 is FQGNSA. Here the CDR3 DNA reads TGTGCCAGCAGCCCCCGCAGGGCGGGGAATGGCTACACCTTC. This sequence encodes CASSPRRAGNGYTF.

This clonotype was detected a few times. V and J are TRBV5-6 and TRBJ1-1, with unresolved D. V lost 5 bases and J 0 bases, leaving 11 bases between the germline ends. The CDR3 length is 14 residues. Germline V gene lookup returns CDR1 SGHDT and CDR2 YYEEEE. The CDR3 here is CASSQGILNTEAFF. In DNA, the CDR3 is TGTGCCAGCAGTCAAGGGATCTTGAACACTGAAGCTTTCTTT.

This clonotype was found many times. The rearrangement joins TRBV28 to TRBJ2-7; tentatively, D is TRBD1 (6 bases). V lost 10 bases, J lost 2 bases, and 18 bases lay in between. Per germline, CDR1 MDHEN and CDR2 SYDVKM. CDR3 length equals 14 residues. The CDR3 DNA is TGTGCCACCGGTCCGGGACAAAAACCCTACGAGCAGTACTTC. Residues: CATGPGQKPYEQYF.

In this sample, this clonotype turned up a few times. The gene calls are TRBV7-3 and TRBJ2-3, with 7 bases matching TRBD2. The ends lost 4 bases at V and 3 bases at J; junction bases unmatched: 7. Germline assignment: CDR1 SGHTA and CDR2 FQGTGA. The CDR3 is made up of 15 amino acids. The CDR3, as DNA: TGTGCCAGCAGCTCCCTCTCGGGGGGTACAGATACGCAGTATTTT. Translation: CASSSLSGGTDTQYF.

This clonotype was counted many times. The V gene is TRBV5-1, the J gene TRBJ2-7, with 8 bases aligning to TRBD2. The CDR3 loop spans 13 amino acids. The trim removed 3 bases at V and 4 bases at J, leaving 3 bases unmatched. The germline CDR1 and CDR2 sequences are SGHRS and YFSETQ. This CDR3 is CASSSTSAYEQYF. CDR3 nucleotides: TGCGCCAGCAGCTCGACTAGCGCGTACGAGCAGTACTTC.

The chain links TRBV20-1 to TRBJ2-2; TRBD2 matches at 9 bases. This CDR3 contains 17 residues. In germline, CDR1 is DFQATT, CDR2 SNEGSKA (reference sequence). J lost 3 bases, V lost 3 bases, and 11 bases had no gene match. The CDR3 protein is CSASALAAGGYTGELFF. As DNA, the CDR3 is TGCAGTGCTAGCGCCCTCGCGGCGGGGGGGTACACCGGGGAGCTGTTTTTT.

This clonotype was observed many times. V gene TRBV5-5 combines with J gene TRBJ1-6; D gene uncertain. V lost 0 bases and J lost 0, with 4 bases in between. This CDR3 is built from 15 residues. Per the germline V gene, CDR1 is SGHKS and CDR2 is YYEKEE (reference sequence). The CDR3 reads CASSLGISYNSPLHF. CDR3 nucleotide sequence: TGTGCCAGCAGCTTGGGGATCTCCTATAATTCACCCCTCCACTTT.

This clonotype was detected a few times. The chain joins TRBV2 to TRBJ1-2; the match to TRBD1 covers 10 bases. Germline lookup yields CDR1 SNHLY and CDR2 FYNNEI. The CDR3 covers 16 residues. Trimming cost V 5 bases and J 7 bases; bases outside gene matches: 13. The CDR3 DNA reads as TGTGCCAGCAGTCTTGAACGTGACAGGGGGCTTGGTGGCTACACCTTC. It translates to CASSLERDRGLGGYTF.

The sample holds one count of this clonotype. This rearrangement joins TRBV4-3 to TRBJ1-1; TRBD1 aligns across 8 bases. This CDR3 is 15 amino acids long. V lost 0 bases and J lost 5; bases outside the gene matches: 5. In germline, CDR1 is LGHNA, CDR2 YSLEER. The CDR3 region has the DNA TGCGCCAGCAGCCAAGATCAGGGGGCGCGGACTGAAGCTTTCTTT. This gives the protein CASSQDQGARTEAFF.

This clonotype appeared a few times. The rearrangement joins TRBV12-3 or TRBV12-4 to TRBJ2-3; 7 nucleotides line up with TRBD2. The CDR3 covers 12 residues. Trimming took 8 bases from V and 2 from J; bases not matched to a gene: 1. The CDR3 sequence: CASGGVTDTQYF. In nucleotides, the CDR3 is TGTGCCAGCGGGGGGGTCACAGATACGCAGTATTTT.

This clonotype was recorded a few times. The chain recombines TRBV20-1 with TRBJ1-1; D gene uncertain. The CDR3 extends over 14 amino acids. Trimming shortened V by 3 bases and J by 0 bases, and 11 bases separated the two germline ends. Per the germline V gene, CDR1 is DFQATT and CDR2 is SNEGSKA (reference sequence). The CDR3 here is CSASPSGLNTEAFF. Written as DNA, the CDR3 is TGCAGTGCTAGTCCCTCCGGACTGAACACTGAAGCTTTCTTT.

A few counts support this clonotype. The chain recombines TRBV10-3 with TRBJ1-4, with a possible D match to TRBD1 (5 bases). The V end lost 8 bases, the J end lost 6 bases, and 10 bases lay between the germline ends. The CDR3 spans 12 residues. Germline-derived CDR1 and CDR2 are ENHRY and SYGVKD. The CDR3 is CAIAGPDEKLFF. The DNA of the CDR3 is TGTGCCATCGCGGGACCTGATGAAAAACTGTTTTTT.

This clonotype was seen repeatedly, ten times or more. V and J are TRBV20-1 and TRBJ2-7; TRBD1 agrees at 11 bases. CDR3 length: 14 residues. The germline CDR1 and CDR2 sequences are DFQATT and SNEGSKA (reference sequence). Unmatched junction bases numbered 8, after V lost 6 bases and J lost 4 bases. The CDR3 nucleotides read TGCAGTGCACCCCGGACAGGGGGCTTGTACGAGCAGTACTTC. This sequence encodes CSAPRTGGLYEQYF.

This clonotype was recorded at least ten times. The chain recombines TRBV27 with TRBJ2-1, with 7 bases aligning to TRBD2. This CDR3 contains 13 residues. Germline CDR1 MNHEY, CDR2 SMNVEV (reference sequence). The ends lost 4 bases at V and 8 bases at J; junction bases unmatched: 5. The CDR3, as DNA: TGTGCCAGCAGTTGGACTAGTATCGATGAGCAGTTCTTC. Encoded protein: CASSWTSIDEQFF.

This clonotype was counted ten times or more. V usage is TRBV6-1 and J usage is TRBJ1-4; no clear D gene. The CDR3 length is 15 residues. Per germline, CDR1 MNHNS and CDR2 SASEGT. Trimming pared 1 base from V and 7 bases from J, leaving 13 bases between. In nucleotides, the CDR3 is TGTGCCAGCAGTGAAGGACCGAGCTTGGGTGAAAAACTGTTTTTT. This sequence encodes CASSEGPSLGEKLFF.

The chain recombines TRBV7-2 with TRBJ1-4; 7 bases are a match to TRBD1. Germline V gene data show CDR1 as SGHTA and CDR2 as FQGNSA. V was clipped by 5 bases and J by 10 bases; unmatched bases: 13. This CDR3 spans 15 amino acids. CDR3 nucleotides: TGTGCCAGCAGCCTAAGGACAACAGGGGAAGGAAAACTGTTTTTT. Translating gives CASSLRTTGEGKLFF.

This clonotype was counted a few times. The J gene is TRBJ1-2, the V gene TRBV29-1; TRBD1 matches at 9 bases. The V gene end was trimmed by 2 bases and the J gene end by 4 bases; junction bases not matched to a gene: 8. The length of the CDR3 is 15 residues. Germline lookup yields CDR1 SQVTM and CDR2 ANQGSEA. CDR3 DNA sequence: TGCAGCGTTGAATTACAGGGGGCCCGCGTCTATGGCTACACCTTC. Its translation is CSVELQGARVYGYTF.

This chain connects TRBV20-1 to TRBJ1-5; 9 bases fit TRBD1. The J segment lost 11 bases and the V segment lost 6 bases, leaving 8 bases of the junction unmatched. Germline V gene sequence: CDR1 DFQATT, CDR2 SNEGSKA (reference sequence). The CDR3 spans 12 residues. CDR3 in amino acids: CSARTGDLAQHF. The CDR3 DNA reads TGCAGTGCGCGGACAGGGGATTTGGCCCAGCATTTT.

This clonotype turned up a few times. The chain links TRBV7-2 to TRBJ1-1, with TRBD1 identical over 8 bases. V was pared by 6 bases and J by 4 bases, with 7 bases of the junction left unmatched. CDR1 is SGHTA and CDR2 is FQGNSA in the germline V gene. CDR3 size: 14 residues. CDR3 nucleotide sequence: TGTGCCAGCAGTCCAGGGGGCCTGAGCACTGAAGCTTTCTTT. This codes for CASSPGGLSTEAFF.

This clonotype was recorded a few times. The gene calls are TRBV6-6 and TRBJ1-5; possibly TRBD1 for D (6 bases). The V end was cut by 8 bases, the J end by 3 bases, with 11 bases between. The CDR3 loop spans 13 amino acids. CDR1 is MNHNY, CDR2 SVGAGI, per germline (reference sequence). For the CDR3, the DNA is TGTGCCAGCGAGGGGGGATACAATCAGCCCCAGCATTTT. Protein: CASEGGYNQPQHF.

There are many counts of this clonotype. This rearrangement joins TRBV5-1 to TRBJ2-7; D is undetermined. V lost 1 base, J lost 5 bases, and 13 bases lay in between. The CDR3 runs 14 residues. Germline V gene sequence: CDR1 SGHRS, CDR2 YFSETQ. CDR3 in amino acids: CASSLTTSLDEQYF. The CDR3 DNA is TGCGCCAGCAGCTTGACAACCTCCCTTGACGAGCAGTACTTC.

This clonotype was found many times. The chain links TRBV14 to TRBJ1-2, with TRBD1 matching 7 bases. The V gene end was trimmed by 5 bases and the J gene end by 5 bases; junction bases not matched to a gene: 5. Germline CDR1 and CDR2: SGHDN and FVKESK. The CDR3 is made up of 13 amino acids. DNA of the CDR3: TGTGCCAGCAGCGAGGGACAGAATTATGGCTACACCTTC. As protein: CASSEGQNYGYTF.

This clonotype was picked up many times. V is TRBV18 and J is TRBJ2-7, with 8 bases lining up with TRBD1. In germline, CDR1 is KGHSH, CDR2 LQKENI. This CDR3 has 18 amino acids. J lost 6 bases, V lost 1 base, and 17 bases had no gene match. CDR3 DNA sequence: TGTGCCAGCTCACCACGTCTTGCCGGGACAGGCTCTCCTACCGAGCAGTACTTC. It encodes CASSPRLAGTGSPTEQYF.

This clonotype was detected ten times or more. The chain couples TRBV5-8 to TRBJ1-6; D is unresolved. Germline loops: CDR1 SGHTS, CDR2 YDEGEE. Trimming took 0 bases from V and 8 from J, leaving 12 bases between them. The CDR3 has 15 amino acids. The CDR3 sequence: CASSLEASYYSPLHF. DNA of the CDR3: TGTGCCAGCAGCTTGGAGGCGTCCTACTATTCACCCCTCCACTTT.